The clone carrying this T cell receptor beta chain was recorded only once. The target antigen is unknown. This sample stems from a study of OX40 agonist ivuxolimab in advanced cancers. The overall study: Dosing consisted of intravenous ivuxolimab at 0.01 to 10 mg/kg every 2 weeks. Whole-study findings and limits: CD8+ T cells showed, on average, more clonal expansion than CD4+ cells. Some nonresponders additionally presented with little normalized T-cell clonal expansion.

The CDR3 runs 16 residues. Trimming removed 1 base at V and 2 bases at J, with 12 bases between. Germline CDR1 reads LNHDA; CDR2 reads SQIVND (reference sequence). Exclusion of a patient followed from autoimmune disease history or systemic immunosuppression. Here immunoSEQ multiplex PCR was the method, and the copy in TCRdb shows in-frame clones only, minus some. Here the sample spans 35,000 to 40,000 clones, roughly 86% being singletons. The source is an adult with an advanced solid tumor such as melanoma, head and neck, liver or kidney cancer. The rearrangement links TRBV19 to TRBJ1-5; D is ambiguous. The sample consisted of CD4+ or CD8+ T cells sorted from blood, taken in a trial of the OX40 agonist ivuxolimab. CDR3 residues: CASSIVTLTGNQPQHF. In DNA, the CDR3 is TGTGCCAGTAGTATAGTAACACTCACGGGCAATCAGCCCCAGCATTTT. The full variable domain, with the rest looked up from reference TRBV19 and TRBJ1-5, is DGGITQSPKYLFRKEGQNVTLSCEQNLNHDAMYWYRQDPGQGLRLIYYSQIVNDFQKGDIAEGYSVSREKKESFPLTVTSAQKNPTAFYLCASSIVTLTGNQPQHFGDGTRLSIL.